These 27 T cell receptor beta chains came from one sample sequenced in a study of metastatic and nonmetastatic thyroid tumors. TCRdb re-called the PCR reads with MiXCR. The sample includes roughly 45,000 clones, roughly 3.1% seen only once; the top ten take about 9.7%. All patients were treatment-naive before thyroid surgery. The sequenced material came from blood. The receptors were gathered from a female donor with papillary thyroid cancer or a benign thyroid nodule (not recorded which). Some clones in this sample may be carry-over from other donors' samples.

This clone has only a few counts. This rearrangement joins TRBV27 to TRBJ2-7, with TRBD2 identical over 11 bases. Looked up from germline, CDR1 is MNHEY and CDR2 is SMNVEV (reference sequence). After removal of 6 bases from V and 4 bases from J, the junction contained 5 bases not matched to a gene. This CDR3 has 14 residues. The CDR3 sequence is CASSKTSGNYEQYF. The DNA of the CDR3 is TGTGCCAGCAGCAAGACTAGCGGGAATTACGAGCAGTACTTC.

This clone was seen at least ten times. V gene TRBV20-1 combines with J gene TRBJ2-3; perhaps TRBD1 as D (6 bases). The germline V gene has CDR1 DFQATT and CDR2 SNEGSKA (reference sequence). Trimming left V 0 bases short and J 7 bases short, with 11 bases between. This CDR3 spans 13 amino acids. The CDR3 loop reads CSARDRGGNTQYF. CDR3 DNA sequence: TGCAGTGCTAGAGATCGAGGGGGAAATACGCAGTATTTT.

This clone was seen ten or more times. This chain links TRBV24-1 with TRBJ2-1, with D maybe TRBD1 (6 bases). The CDR3 has 17 residues. The V gene lost 3 bases and the J gene lost 2 bases, with 16 bases spanning the gap. The V gene's germline CDR1 is KGHDR and CDR2 SFDVKD. The DNA for the CDR3 is TGTGCCACCAGTGATCGGAGTACAGGGAACCCCTACAATGAGCAGTTCTTC. It is translated as CATSDRSTGNPYNEQFF.

Many counts were recorded for this clone. V usage is TRBV5-1 and J usage is TRBJ1-2, with TRBD1 identical over 11 bases. J was trimmed by 10 bases and V by 3 bases; bases with no gene match: 5. The CDR3 sequence is 13 residues long. Germline loops: CDR1 SGHRS, CDR2 YFSETQ. This chain's CDR3 is CASSSDRGPLYTF. The CDR3 DNA sequence: TGCGCCAGCAGCTCGGACAGGGGGCCCCTCTACACCTTC.

This clone was detected only a few times. The chain links TRBV24-1 to TRBJ2-5; tentatively, D is TRBD2 (5 bases). Germline values: CDR1 KGHDR, CDR2 SFDVKD. Deletions cut 2 bases from V and 2 bases from J, with 8 bases between. This CDR3 region has 14 residues. The CDR3 DNA follows: TGTGCCACCAGTGATTCGGGATTGCAAGAGACCCAGTACTTC. It yields the protein CATSDSGLQETQYF.

This clone has a handful of counts. This chain connects TRBV10-2 to TRBJ1-2; D perhaps matches TRBD1 (5 bases). Per germline, CDR1 WSHSY and CDR2 SAAADI. Trimming left V 7 bases short and J 6 bases short, with 12 bases between. The CDR3 is made up of 12 amino acids. The CDR3 nucleotides read TGCGCCAGCAAAAGGGGAAGAGATGGCTACACCTTC. This encodes CASKRGRDGYTF.

The rearrangement joins TRBV28 to TRBJ2-3; 8 bases map to TRBD2. This CDR3 has 15 amino acids. Germline V gene sequence: CDR1 MDHEN, CDR2 SYDVKM. V shed 5 bases, J shed 0 bases, and the junction held 4 bases outside the gene matches. This chain's CDR3 is CASSPVAGSTDTQYF. The CDR3 coding sequence is TGTGCCAGCAGTCCGGTAGCGGGAAGCACAGATACGCAGTATTTT.

This clone is classed as medium-sized. V gene TRBV11-1 combines with J gene TRBJ2-3; weak D call: TRBD2 (6 bases). Trimming took off 6 bases at V and 3 bases at J, with 13 bases between the two ends. The V gene's germline CDR1 is SGHAT and CDR2 FQDESV (reference sequence). The CDR3 length is 14 residues. This CDR3 reads CASRDYSRTDTQYF. CDR3 DNA: TGTGCCAGCAGGGACTATAGTAGGACAGATACGCAGTATTTT.

In its sample, this clone was seen a few times. The chain recombines TRBV6-9 with TRBJ2-1; D remains ambiguous. Trimming cost V 6 bases and J 11 bases, with 23 bases left between them. The CDR3 has 15 amino acids. CDR1 is MNHGY, CDR2 SVAAGI, per germline. The CDR3 protein is CASSYPPIGSPKQFF. Here the CDR3 DNA reads TGTGCCAGCAGCTATCCTCCGATTGGTTCACCTAAGCAGTTCTTC.

This clone was detected many times. This chain uses TRBV30 with TRBJ1-3; 10 bases are shared with TRBD1. Germline-derived CDR1 and CDR2 are GTSNPN and SVGIG (reference sequence). V dropped 4 bases and J dropped 6; count of bases not matched to a gene: 6. This CDR3 has 14 residues. This CDR3 is CAWMGQGMVNTIYF. The CDR3 nucleotides are TGTGCCTGGATGGGACAGGGGATGGTAAACACCATATATTTT.

This clone was found many times. This chain uses TRBV27 with TRBJ2-1, with 10 bases lining up with TRBD1. Unmatched junction bases numbered 4, after V lost 7 bases and J lost 10 bases. Germline V CDR1 and CDR2: MNHEY, SMNVEV (reference sequence). This CDR3 comprises 12 residues. CDR3 residues: CASKTGGEEQFF. The CDR3, as DNA: TGTGCCAGCAAGACAGGGGGCGAGGAGCAGTTCTTC.

This clone was recorded a few times. The junction shows a germline mismatch at one end, possibly a read error. The chain joins TRBV12-3 or TRBV12-4 to TRBJ2-7, with 8 bases aligning to TRBD2. The CDR3 is made up of 16 amino acids. The DNA of the CDR3 is TGTTCCAGCAGTCCGCGGGGCAGCGGGGGTACCTACGAGCAGTACTTC. Translating gives CSSSPRGSGGTYEQYF.

In this sample, this clone turned up a few times. The V call is TRBV6-1, the J call TRBJ2-7; D may be TRBD2 (5 bases). The germline V and J ends were trimmed by 6 bases and 2 bases, with 11 bases remaining between them. This CDR3 is 13 amino acids long. The germline V gene has CDR1 MNHNS and CDR2 SASEGT. CDR3 coding DNA: TGTGCCAGCAGAAGCGGACCGACCTACGAGCAGTACTTC. This codes for CASRSGPTYEQYF.

This clone has a count of ten or more. V and J are TRBV7-2 and TRBJ1-2; weak D call: TRBD1 (6 bases). CDR1 and CDR2 (germline): SGHTA, FQGNSA. The CDR3 extends over 15 amino acids. The V gene lost 5 bases and the J gene lost 0 bases, with 13 bases spanning the gap. The CDR3 DNA follows: TGTGCCAGCAGCAAAGGGACAACTACTAACTATGGCTACACCTTC. This codes for CASSKGTTTNYGYTF.

This clone was detected a few times. The chain joins TRBV28 to TRBJ1-1, with D hard to call. This CDR3 has 14 amino acids. Between the trimmed V and J ends, which lost 6 bases and 2 bases, there was a span of 13 bases. Looked up from germline, CDR1 is MDHEN and CDR2 is SYDVKM. CDR3 in amino acids: CASSHKPGNTEAFF. DNA of the CDR3: TGTGCCAGCAGCCACAAGCCGGGCAACACTGAAGCTTTCTTT. The full variable domain, its missing parts supplied by reference TRBV28 and TRBJ1-1, is DVKVTQSSRYLVKRTGEKVFLECVQDMDHENMFWYRQDPGLGLRLIYFSYDVKMKEKGDIPEGYSVSREKKERFSLILESASTNQTSMYLCASSHKPGNTEAFFGQGTRLTVV.

This clone has just a few counts. The chain recombines TRBV19 with TRBJ2-1; TRBD2 matches at 10 bases. The germline V gene has CDR1 LNHDA and CDR2 SQIVND (reference sequence). CDR3 size: 15 residues. With 5 bases clipped from V and 6 bases from J, the junction kept 7 bases outside the gene matches. CDR3 region: CASSPGTSVGNEQFF. The DNA of the CDR3 is TGTGCCAGTAGTCCCGGGACTAGCGTTGGCAATGAGCAGTTCTTC.

Ten or more counts support this clone. The chain is built from TRBV4-1 and TRBJ1-2, with D possibly matching TRBD1 (6 bases). Trimming removed 2 bases at V and 7 bases at J, with 17 bases between. The CDR3 has 15 residues. Germline V gene sequence: CDR1 MGHRA, CDR2 YSYEKL. The CDR3 loop is CASSQRLNRESGYTF. The DNA for the CDR3 is TGCGCCAGCAGCCAACGCTTAAACAGGGAATCTGGCTACACCTTC.

This clone was seen at least ten times. The chain combines TRBV27 with TRBJ2-1, with D possibly being TRBD1 (6 bases). With 6 bases removed from V and 7 bases from J, the gap between germline ends came to 19 bases. Germline V gene lookup returns CDR1 MNHEY and CDR2 SMNVEV (reference sequence). The CDR3 is 15 residues long. The CDR3 nucleotides are TGTGCCAGCAGAACGGATGGACAGACAAGGAATGAGCAGTTCTTC. Translated, it gives CASRTDGQTRNEQFF.

The chain is built from TRBV19 and TRBJ1-2; no clear D gene. Germline CDR1 reads LNHDA; CDR2 reads SQIVND (reference sequence). V lost 5 bases and J 8 bases, leaving 15 bases between the germline ends. This CDR3 comprises 13 residues. The CDR3 region has the DNA TGTGCCAGTAGTCCCAACTTTCGCGCCGGCTACACCTTC. It specifies CASSPNFRAGYTF. The full variable domain, its missing parts supplied by reference TRBV19 and TRBJ1-2, is DGGITQSPKYLFRKEGQNVTLSCEQNLNHDAMYWYRQDPGQGLRLIYYSQIVNDFQKGDIAEGYSVSREKKESFPLTVTSAQKNPTAFYLCASSPNFRAGYTFGSGTRLTVV.

This clone was seen a few times. The V and J genes are TRBV11-2 and TRBJ2-1; 9 positions agree with TRBD2. With 4 bases clipped from V and 2 bases from J, the junction kept 6 bases outside the gene matches. CDR3 length: 16 amino acids. In germline, CDR1 is SGHAT, CDR2 FQNNGV. CDR3 DNA sequence: TGTGCCAGCAGCTCGACTAGCGGACAGGCCTACAATGAGCAGTTCTTC. It translates to CASSSTSGQAYNEQFF.

This clone came up many times. The CDR3 loop reads CASSDVGLANEQFF. CDR3 in DNA: TGTGCCAGCAGCGACGTGGGACTAGCCAATGAGCAGTTCTTC. This rearrangement joins TRBV27 to TRBJ2-1, with TRBD2 matching over 9 bases. The V gene end was trimmed by 6 bases and the J gene end by 6 bases; junction bases not matched to a gene: 6. CDR3 length equals 14 residues. Germline CDR1 and CDR2: MNHEY and SMNVEV (reference sequence).

The chain uses TRBV20-1 and TRBJ2-1; 9 bases map to TRBD2. This CDR3 is built from 16 residues. Germline lookup yields CDR1 DFQATT and CDR2 SNEGSKA (reference sequence). Trimming removed 4 bases from V and 0 bases from J; junction bases left unmatched: 7. The CDR3 coding sequence is TGCAGTGCTAACAACCTAGCGGGGAGCTCCTACAATGAGCAGTTCTTC. Amino acid sequence: CSANNLAGSSYNEQFF.

This clone was seen at least ten times. V and J are TRBV3-1 and TRBJ1-2, with 9 bases identical to TRBD1. The CDR3 consists of 14 residues. CDR1 is LGHDT, CDR2 YNNKEL, per germline (reference sequence). Trimming at V came to 4 bases and at J to 4 bases, leaving 4 bases not matched to a gene. CDR3 in DNA: TGTGCCAGCAGCCCGGACAGGGGAGGCTATGGCTACACCTTC. This encodes CASSPDRGGYGYTF.

Many counts were recorded for this clone. The CDR3 nucleotides are TGTGCCAGCAGCCAAGGGGCGGGGACCAGGAACCGGGGAAACACCATATATTTT. Protein: CASSQGAGTRNRGNTIYF. This chain joins TRBV3-1 and TRBJ1-3; D is possibly TRBD1 (5 bases). Per the germline V gene, CDR1 is LGHDT and CDR2 is YNNKEL (reference sequence). V shed 1 base and J shed 4 bases, with 20 bases lying between them. This CDR3 region has 18 residues.

This clone was recorded many times. This chain links TRBV20-1 with TRBJ2-7, with 10 nucleotides matching TRBD1. Germline assignment: CDR1 DFQATT and CDR2 SNEGSKA (reference sequence). This CDR3 has 14 residues. V lost 5 bases, J lost 7 bases, and 11 bases stayed unmatched. The CDR3, as DNA: TGCAGTGCTTTTGGACAGGGGGAACCTAATGAGCAGTACTTC. Translating it yields CSAFGQGEPNEQYF.

This clone has more than one count but fewer than ten. V and J are TRBV11-3 and TRBJ2-1; TRBD2 matches at 7 bases. Germline CDR1 SGHNT, CDR2 YENEEA. This CDR3 region has 14 residues. V shed 1 base, J shed 7 bases, and the junction held 4 bases outside the gene matches. The CDR3, as DNA: TGTGCCAGCAGCTTAGGACGCGGGAGTAATGAGCAGTTCTTC. This sequence encodes CASSLGRGSNEQFF. Supplemented by reference TRBV11-3 and TRBJ2-1, the full variable domain reads EAGVVQSPRYKIIEKKQPVAFWCNPISGHNTLYWYLQNLGQGPELLIRYENEEAVDDSQLPKDRFSAERLKGVDSTLKIQPAELGDSAVYLCASSLGRGSNEQFFGPGTRLTVL.

This clone is medium-sized (0.01 to 0.1%). The chain carries TRBV9 and TRBJ1-2, with a weak D call TRBD1 (5 bases). V lost 0 bases, J lost 3 bases, and 12 bases lay in between. Per the germline V gene, CDR1 is SGDLS and CDR2 is YYNGEE. The CDR3 is 15 amino acids. The CDR3 reads CASSVDGGGYYGYTF. The CDR3 bases are TGTGCCAGCAGCGTAGATGGGGGGGGGTACTATGGCTACACCTTC. Full variable domain (outside the CDR3, taken from reference TRBV9 and TRBJ1-2): DSGVTQTPKHLITATGQRVTLRCSPRSGDLSVYWYQQSLDQGLQFLIQYYNGEERAKGNILERFSAQQFPDLHSELNLSSLELGDSALYFCASSVDGGGYYGYTFGSGTRLTVV.